The clone carrying this T cell receptor (beta chain) was observed once. What it binds is not known. The analysis combined second doses at about 4 or about 12 weeks. This entry belongs to a study of T cell responses to AZD1222 COVID-19 vaccine. The study's findings and limits: Among AZD1222 vaccinees, only 5 to 7 were seropositive at baseline. Unmutated variant regions are reportedly targeted by nearly half of spike-specific TCRs.

TCRdb's copy holds only in-frame clones and misses some; the assay was immunoSEQ multiplex PCR. The sample lists 90,000 to 120,000 clones, about nine tenths seen once, with 6.2% in the top ten. From germline, CDR1 is LGHNA and CDR2 YNFKEQ. V lost 4 bases and J lost 8; bases outside the gene matches: 13. This CDR3 is built from 16 residues. This chain joins TRBV4-2 and TRBJ1-4, with 7 bases that match TRBD1. Sequencing was performed on peripheral blood, taken 28 days after the second AZD1222 dose. The clonotype comes from an adult who received the AZD1222 COVID-19 vaccine. CDR3 coding DNA: TGTGCCAGCAGCCCCCGGCTTACAGGGGACGGAGAAAAACTGTTTTTT. It translates to CASSPRLTGDGEKLFF.